The rows below give T cell receptor beta chains drawn from one sample of a study of graft-versus-host responses after intestinal transplantation. Assay used: immunoSEQ multiplex PCR; TCRdb lists only in-frame clones, some missing. In the table there are some 45,000 clones, about 95% of which are singletons. The starting material was PBMCs, obtained approximately 360 days after intestinal transplant. The receptors were gathered from a human patient who received an intestinal transplant, so some T cells may come from the graft donor. Each CDR3 is given with its conserved first and last residue.

TRBJ1-2 TRBV29-1 CSVVNTEDFWGGYTF
NA TRBV11-3 CASSRGLAGGEQYF
TRBJ1-6 TRBV10-3 CAIRVGIGDSPLHF
TRBJ2-1 TRBV6-1 CASRWSTQSYNEQFF
TRBJ2-2 TRBV15 CATSRAGANTGELFF
TRBJ2-7 TRBV6-1 CASSTGGAYEQYF
TRBJ2-5 TRBV4-2 CASSNLGGAGETQYF
TRBJ2-1 TRBV5-1 CASSLEGGLAGGYEQFF
TRBJ1-4 TRBV12-5 CASGLDRGIEKLFF
TRBJ2-1 TRBV11-2 CASSLGASGGAVEQFF
TRBJ1-5 TRBV6-1 CASSSLSSNQPQHF
TRBJ2-5 TRBV7-3 CASSLWDRGAQYF
TRBJ1-2 TRBV5-1 CASSGGVNYGYTF
TRBJ1-4 TRBV6-6 CASSPGATNEKLFF
TRBJ2-5 TRBV28 CASSLSAEETQYF
TRBJ2-7 TRBV12-5 CASGFFLAGASFSYEQYF
TRBJ1-6 TRBV19 CASSPQLQLPLHF
TRBJ2-5 TRBV6-1 CASTRRQGILETQYF
TRBJ2-3 TRBV29-1 CSTATDGTDTQYF
TRBJ2-7 TRBV7-3 CASSRGQGDYEQYF
TRBJ2-7 TRBV15 CATSSGSGGYEQYF
TRBJ1-4 TRBV6-1 CASRQGRANEKLFF
TRBJ1-5 TRBV6-5 CASSYDRSQPQHF
TRBJ1-1 TRBV10-2 CASSESQGGTEAFF
TRBJ1-2 TRBV5-4 CASSFPTRAGYTF
TRBJ2-1 TRBV28 CASSPGLAGNEQFF
TRBJ2-5 TRBV4-1 CASSRSPGLVWETQYF